The 29 T cell receptor beta chains below come from one sample, sequenced in a study of T cell repertoires in cytomegalovirus infection. Their antigens are not known. MiXCR, run by TCRdb on the reads, gives a single entry per CDR3 protein. The data contain around 230,000 distinct CDR3 sequences, approximately 40% of them singletons. The sample here was CD8+ T cells from cultured PBMCs, taken from culture after CMV antigen stimulation. The receptors were gathered from a human donor in good health (CMV status not recorded). Some clones in this sample may be carry-over from other donors' samples.

The chain carries TRBV6-6 and TRBJ2-7; the match to TRBD1 covers 7 bases. J was trimmed by 3 bases and V by 6 bases; bases with no gene match: 11. Germline V gene lookup returns CDR1 MNHNY and CDR2 SVGAGI (reference sequence). The CDR3 consists of 15 residues. CDR3 protein: CASSLYRDSLYEQYF. CDR3 sequence (DNA): TGTGCCAGCAGCCTTTACCGGGACAGTCTCTACGAGCAGTACTTC.

This clonotype was counted between two and nine times. An end of the junction differs from the germline gene, which may be a read error. In DNA form, the CDR3 reads TGTGCCAGCAGGCCGGTGCAGGGGCGACTTTGCTTC. Amino acid sequence: CASRPVQGRLCF. The chain recombines TRBV7-9 with TRBJ1-2; a weak D match, TRBD1 (6 bases). Germline CDR1 SEHNR, CDR2 FQNEAQ (reference sequence). The CDR3 length is 12 residues. Complete variable domain (other parts from reference TRBV7-9 and TRBJ1-2): DTGVSQNPRHKITKRGQNVTFRCDPISEHNRLYWYRQTLGQGPEFLTYFQNEAQLEKSRLLSDRFSAERPKGSFSTLEIQRTEQGDSAMYLCASRPVQGRLCFGSGTRLTVV.

V and J are TRBV2 and TRBJ2-1, with unresolved D. Germline V gene data show CDR1 as SNHLY and CDR2 as FYNNEI. This CDR3 region has 11 residues. The V gene lost 5 bases and the J gene lost 8 bases, with 7 bases spanning the gap. CDR3 coding DNA: TGTGCCAGCAGTTCAGAGGATGAGCAGTTCTTC. Translation: CASSSEDEQFF. Drawing the rest from reference TRBV2 and TRBJ2-1, the complete variable domain is EPEVTQTPSHQVTQMGQEVILRCVPISNHLYFYWYRQILGQKVEFLVSFYNNEISEKSEIFDDQFSVERPDGSNFTLKIRSTKLEDSAMYFCASSSEDEQFFGPGTRLTVL.

This clonotype was detected only a few times. The chain couples TRBV5-8 to TRBJ1-5; unclear D gene. Looked up from germline, CDR1 is SGHTS and CDR2 is YDEGEE. This CDR3 is 14 amino acids long. V lost 0 bases and J lost 7, with 11 bases in between. The CDR3 protein is CASSLVSGWQPQHF. CDR3 nucleotides: TGTGCCAGCAGCTTGGTTTCCGGCTGGCAGCCCCAGCATTTT. Drawing the rest from reference TRBV5-8 and TRBJ1-5, the complete variable domain is EAGVTQSPTHLIKTRGQQATLRCSPISGHTSVYWYQQALGLGLQFLLWYDEGEERNRGNFPPRFSGRQFPNYSSELNVNALELEDSALYLCASSLVSGWQPQHFGDGTRLSIL.

This clonotype was picked up one time. The CDR3 here is CASSVGGSGTSGSTDTQYF. The CDR3 bases are TGTGCCAGCAGCGTCGGGGGGAGCGGAACTTCTGGGAGCACAGATACGCAGTATTTT. This chain joins TRBV9 and TRBJ2-3, with 7 bases fitting TRBD2. J gave up 0 bases and V 2 bases, and 15 bases lay outside the gene matches. In germline, CDR1 is SGDLS, CDR2 YYNGEE. The CDR3 runs 19 residues.

This chain connects TRBV7-2 to TRBJ2-3; D gene ambiguous. V was cut by 2 bases and J by 2 bases, with 14 bases left in between. Germline V gene sequence: CDR1 SGHTA, CDR2 FQGNSA. The CDR3 contains 16 residues. The CDR3 loop reads CASSLNEVVDTDTQYF. The CDR3 DNA reads TGTGCCAGCAGCTTAAATGAGGTGGTGGACACAGATACGCAGTATTTT. Together with reference TRBV7-2 and TRBJ2-3, the CDR3 gives the full variable domain: GAGVSQSPSNKVTEKGKDVELRCDPISGHTALYWYRQSLGQGLEFLIYFQGNSAPDKSGLPSDRFSAERTGGSVSTLTIQRTQQEDSAVYLCASSLNEVVDTDTQYFGPGTRLTVL.

This clonotype was counted between two and nine times. V and J are TRBV7-3 and TRBJ1-5; TRBD1 might be the D (5 bases). The CDR3 runs 15 residues. Looked up from germline, CDR1 is SGHTA and CDR2 is FQGTGA. Deletions cut 2 bases from V and 6 bases from J, with 14 bases between. The CDR3 nucleotides are TGTGCCAGCAGCTTAGGCCAGGGAGGAGGTCAGCCCCAGCATTTT. It yields the protein CASSLGQGGGQPQHF.

This clonotype was seen a few times. The chain employs TRBV12-3 or TRBV12-4 and TRBJ1-2, with D unclear. This CDR3 spans 15 amino acids. V gave up 3 bases and J gave up 5 bases, with 16 bases separating them. CDR3 bases: TGTGCCAGCAGTTTGGCTATGGATGCCTTATATGGCTACACCTTC. This sequence encodes CASSLAMDALYGYTF.

The CDR3 region is CASSFQGVGETQYF. The CDR3 DNA is TGTGCCAGCAGTTTTCAGGGCGTAGGCGAGACCCAGTACTTC. This chain links TRBV27 with TRBJ2-5; weak D call: TRBD1 (5 bases). There are 14 residues in the CDR3. The V gene's germline CDR1 is MNHEY and CDR2 SMNVEV (reference sequence). V lost 3 bases and J lost 5, with 13 bases in between.

The chain uses TRBV6-6 and TRBJ1-2, with D tentatively TRBD1 (6 bases). The V and J ends lost 10 bases and 2 bases respectively, with 20 bases between them. CDR3 length: 15 residues. The germline gives CDR1 MNHNY, CDR2 SVGAGI (reference sequence). The CDR3 nucleotides are TGTGCCACCCGAACCCAGGACAGAGAGAACTATGGCTACACCTTC. Protein sequence: CATRTQDRENYGYTF.

This clonotype was detected a few times. The rearrangement links TRBV3-1 to TRBJ2-1, with D perhaps matching TRBD2 (5 bases). This CDR3 has 17 amino acids. V lost 0 bases and J lost 4, with 16 bases in between. CDR1 is LGHDT, CDR2 YNNKEL, per germline (reference sequence). CDR3 in amino acids: CASSQDAGDYVYNEQFF. DNA of the CDR3: TGTGCCAGCAGCCAAGATGCGGGTGACTACGTTTACAATGAGCAGTTCTTC.

This clonotype was counted between two and nine times. The chain recombines TRBV29-1 with TRBJ1-3; D is uncertain. Germline V gene lookup returns CDR1 SQVTM and CDR2 ANQGSEA. V was cut by 2 bases and J by 4 bases, with 15 bases left in between. CDR3 length: 15 amino acids. The CDR3 is CSVELPTQHGNTIYF. The CDR3 DNA reads TGCAGCGTTGAACTTCCAACCCAGCACGGAAACACCATATATTTT.

Many counts were recorded for this clonotype. The chain recombines TRBV7-6 with TRBJ1-6, with TRBD1 identical over 7 bases. V dropped 2 bases and J dropped 3; count of bases not matched to a gene: 7. Germline-derived CDR1 and CDR2 are SGHVS and FNYEAQ. This CDR3 region has 17 residues. The CDR3 nucleotides are TGTGCCAGCAGCTTACCAAGACAGGGAAGCTATAATTCACCCCTCCACTTT. It is translated as CASSLPRQGSYNSPLHF.

This chain links TRBV18 with TRBJ2-3, with TRBD1 identical over 11 bases. V shed 4 bases, J shed 5 bases, and the junction held 14 bases outside the gene matches. The CDR3 is 18 residues long. Germline V gives CDR1 KGHSH, CDR2 LQKENI. CDR3 in DNA: TGTGCCAGCTCACACTCCCCCTGGGACAGGGGGTTGGTAGATACGCAGTATTTT. It codes for CASSHSPWDRGLVDTQYF.

This clonotype has only a few counts. V usage is TRBV7-8 and J usage is TRBJ1-4; D uncertain. The CDR3 is made up of 13 amino acids. Trimming took 1 base from V and 8 from J, leaving 8 bases between them. Germline assignment: CDR1 SGHVS and CDR2 FQNEAQ. CDR3 DNA sequence: TGTGCCAGCAGCTTAGGGTGGGAGGAAAAACTGTTTTTT. Encoded protein: CASSLGWEEKLFF. Full variable domain (remainder filled in from reference TRBV7-8 and TRBJ1-4): GAGVSQSPRYKVAKRGQDVALRCDPISGHVSLFWYQQALGQGPEFLTYFQNEAQLDKSGLPSDRFFAERPEGSVSTLKIQRTQQEDSAVYLCASSLGWEEKLFFGSGTQLSVL.

The V and J genes are TRBV5-6 and TRBJ2-5, with D perhaps given as TRBD1 or TRBD2 (5 bases each). CDR3 size: 18 residues. V was cut by 0 bases and J by 5 bases, with 23 bases left in between. The germline V gene encodes CDR1 SGHDT and CDR2 YYEEEE. This chain's CDR3 is CASSLASGRGTALETQYF. DNA of the CDR3: TGTGCCAGCAGCTTGGCCAGTGGCCGAGGGACCGCGTTGGAGACCCAGTACTTC. The whole variable domain, remainder taken from reference TRBV5-6 and TRBJ2-5, is DAGVTQSPTHLIKTRGQQVTLRCSPKSGHDTVSWYQQALGQGPQFIFQYYEEEERQRGNFPDRFSGHQFPNYSSELNVNALLLGDSALYLCASSLASGRGTALETQYFGPGTRLLVL.

In its sample, this clonotype was seen a few times. This sequence joins TRBV19 and TRBJ1-5; TRBD1 matches 9 bases. In germline, CDR1 is LNHDA, CDR2 SQIVND (reference sequence). With 7 bases clipped from V and 7 bases from J, the junction kept 5 bases outside the gene matches. CDR3 length: 13 residues. This CDR3 reads CASTQTGGQPQHF. The CDR3 bases are TGTGCCAGTACCCAAACAGGGGGCCAGCCCCAGCATTTT. The complete variable domain, with remaining parts taken from reference TRBV19 and TRBJ1-5, reads DGGITQSPKYLFRKEGQNVTLSCEQNLNHDAMYWYRQDPGQGLRLIYYSQIVNDFQKGDIAEGYSVSREKKESFPLTVTSAQKNPTAFYLCASTQTGGQPQHFGDGTRLSIL.

This clonotype has more than one count but fewer than ten. V is TRBV19 and J is TRBJ2-1, with 9 bases fitting TRBD1. V gave up 3 bases and J gave up 7 bases; unmatched junction bases: 10. Per germline, CDR1 LNHDA and CDR2 SQIVND (reference sequence). The CDR3 length is 16 residues. CDR3 residues: CASSIMGGTGKNEQFF. CDR3 coding DNA: TGTGCCAGTAGTATTATGGGCGGGACAGGGAAGAATGAGCAGTTCTTC.

There are many counts of this clonotype. The rearrangement joins TRBV6-6 to TRBJ2-1; TRBD2 matches at 15 bases. The V and J ends lost 8 bases and 0 bases, in that order; junction bases with no gene match: 5. The CDR3 runs 17 residues. CDR1 MNHNY and CDR2 SVGAGI come from the germline V gene (reference sequence). DNA for the CDR3: TGTGCCAGCTCTAGGACTAGCGGGAGGGGCTCCTACAATGAGCAGTTCTTC. Protein sequence: CASSRTSGRGSYNEQFF.

This clonotype came up many times. This chain connects TRBV7-2 to TRBJ1-1; D is possibly TRBD1 (6 bases). The germline V gene encodes CDR1 SGHTA and CDR2 FQGNSA. The V gene lost 1 base and the J gene lost 0 bases, with 12 bases spanning the gap. The CDR3 sequence is 16 residues long. This chain's CDR3 is CASSLDEEGVNTEAFF. As DNA, the CDR3 is TGTGCCAGCAGCTTAGACGAGGAGGGGGTGAACACTGAAGCTTTCTTT.

J is TRBJ1-1 and V is TRBV19, with D unclear. The germline CDR1 and CDR2 sequences are LNHDA and SQIVND (reference sequence). The CDR3 length is 15 residues. V lost 1 base to trimming and J lost 0 bases, with 9 bases between them. CDR3 loop: CASSIGPAMNTEAFF. The CDR3 DNA follows: TGTGCCAGTAGTATAGGTCCAGCCATGAACACTGAAGCTTTCTTT.

V is TRBV7-9 and J is TRBJ2-7; D is uncertain. Germline values: CDR1 SEHNR, CDR2 FQNEAQ (reference sequence). The V gene lost 1 base and the J gene lost 0 bases, with 10 bases spanning the gap. There are 15 residues in the CDR3. In DNA form, the CDR3 reads TGTGCCAGCAGCTTAGGAGAATCGAGCTCCTACGAGCAGTACTTC. Translation gives CASSLGESSSYEQYF.

The rearrangement uses TRBV29-1 and TRBJ2-2; 7 bases match TRBD1. The CDR3 consists of 17 residues. Trimming removed 4 bases from V and 9 bases from J; junction bases left unmatched: 20. Germline V gene lookup returns CDR1 SQVTM and CDR2 ANQGSEA. This chain's CDR3 is CSVVTGANRKRNRELFF. As DNA, the CDR3 is TGCAGCGTTGTAACAGGGGCCAACCGGAAGAGAAATCGGGAGCTGTTTTTT.

This chain connects TRBV29-1 to TRBJ2-6; weak D call: TRBD2 (6 bases). V was pared by 3 bases and J by 2 bases, with 8 bases between. Per germline, CDR1 SQVTM and CDR2 ANQGSEA. The CDR3 is 14 residues long. The DNA for the CDR3 is TGCAGCGTTGACTCGGGAGCTGGGGCCAACGTCCTGACTTTC. Its translation: CSVDSGAGANVLTF.

The rearrangement joins TRBV27 to TRBJ2-2; D is undetermined. V lost 5 bases, J lost 2 bases, and 9 bases lay in between. Germline-derived CDR1 and CDR2 are MNHEY and SMNVEV (reference sequence). The CDR3 has 14 amino acids. The CDR3 protein is CASSLYRNTGELFF. The CDR3 coding sequence is TGTGCCAGCAGTCTGTACAGAAACACCGGGGAGCTGTTTTTT.

This clonotype appeared a single time. This chain connects TRBV6-8 to TRBJ1-6; 7 bases are shared with TRBD1. J gave up 8 bases and V 7 bases, and 8 bases lay outside the gene matches. The CDR3 is 14 amino acids. CDR1 MNHGY and CDR2 SAAAGT come from the germline V gene. The CDR3 loop reads CASTRGGGDSPLHF. In nucleotides, the CDR3 is TGTGCCAGCACCCGAGGGGGCGGTGATTCACCCCTCCACTTT.

This chain connects TRBV18 to TRBJ2-1, with TRBD2 matching over 9 bases. The CDR3 extends over 16 amino acids. V dropped 0 bases and J dropped 7; count of bases not matched to a gene: 7. Germline V gene data show CDR1 as KGHSH and CDR2 as LQKENI. CDR3 region: CASSPPPGLAINEQFF. DNA of the CDR3: TGTGCCAGCTCACCACCTCCGGGACTAGCTATAAATGAGCAGTTCTTC.

V usage is TRBV12-3 or TRBV12-4 and J usage is TRBJ2-1; D is unresolved. Trimming cost V 1 base and J 10 bases, with 11 bases left between them. The CDR3 is 13 amino acids. CDR3 in amino acids: CASSLVTMMEQFF. The CDR3 region has the DNA TGTGCCAGCAGTTTAGTGACGATGATGGAGCAGTTCTTC.

The rearrangement joins TRBV27 to TRBJ2-7; TRBD1 is a possible D gene (5 bases). This CDR3 comprises 13 residues. Germline values: CDR1 MNHEY, CDR2 SMNVEV (reference sequence). Trimming removed 6 bases at V and 3 bases at J, with 12 bases between. In DNA, the CDR3 is TGTGCCAGCAGAGCACGACAGTACTACGAGCAGTACTTC. This sequence encodes CASRARQYYEQYF.